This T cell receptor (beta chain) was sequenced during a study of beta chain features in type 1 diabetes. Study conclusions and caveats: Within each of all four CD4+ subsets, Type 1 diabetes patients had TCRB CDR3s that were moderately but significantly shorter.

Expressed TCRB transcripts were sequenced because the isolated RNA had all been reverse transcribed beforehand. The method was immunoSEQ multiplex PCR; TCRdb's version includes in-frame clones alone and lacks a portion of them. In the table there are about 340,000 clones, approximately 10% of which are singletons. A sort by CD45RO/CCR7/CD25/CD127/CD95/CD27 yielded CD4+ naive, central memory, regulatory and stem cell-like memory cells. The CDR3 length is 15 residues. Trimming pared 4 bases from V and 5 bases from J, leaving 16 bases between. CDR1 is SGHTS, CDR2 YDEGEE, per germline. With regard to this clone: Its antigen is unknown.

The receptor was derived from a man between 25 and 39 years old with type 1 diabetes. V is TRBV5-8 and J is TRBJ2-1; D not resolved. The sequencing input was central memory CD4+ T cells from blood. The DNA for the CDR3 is TGTGCCAGCAGCATAACAGCTCTTTGGGACAATGAGCAGTTCTTC. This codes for CASSITALWDNEQFF.